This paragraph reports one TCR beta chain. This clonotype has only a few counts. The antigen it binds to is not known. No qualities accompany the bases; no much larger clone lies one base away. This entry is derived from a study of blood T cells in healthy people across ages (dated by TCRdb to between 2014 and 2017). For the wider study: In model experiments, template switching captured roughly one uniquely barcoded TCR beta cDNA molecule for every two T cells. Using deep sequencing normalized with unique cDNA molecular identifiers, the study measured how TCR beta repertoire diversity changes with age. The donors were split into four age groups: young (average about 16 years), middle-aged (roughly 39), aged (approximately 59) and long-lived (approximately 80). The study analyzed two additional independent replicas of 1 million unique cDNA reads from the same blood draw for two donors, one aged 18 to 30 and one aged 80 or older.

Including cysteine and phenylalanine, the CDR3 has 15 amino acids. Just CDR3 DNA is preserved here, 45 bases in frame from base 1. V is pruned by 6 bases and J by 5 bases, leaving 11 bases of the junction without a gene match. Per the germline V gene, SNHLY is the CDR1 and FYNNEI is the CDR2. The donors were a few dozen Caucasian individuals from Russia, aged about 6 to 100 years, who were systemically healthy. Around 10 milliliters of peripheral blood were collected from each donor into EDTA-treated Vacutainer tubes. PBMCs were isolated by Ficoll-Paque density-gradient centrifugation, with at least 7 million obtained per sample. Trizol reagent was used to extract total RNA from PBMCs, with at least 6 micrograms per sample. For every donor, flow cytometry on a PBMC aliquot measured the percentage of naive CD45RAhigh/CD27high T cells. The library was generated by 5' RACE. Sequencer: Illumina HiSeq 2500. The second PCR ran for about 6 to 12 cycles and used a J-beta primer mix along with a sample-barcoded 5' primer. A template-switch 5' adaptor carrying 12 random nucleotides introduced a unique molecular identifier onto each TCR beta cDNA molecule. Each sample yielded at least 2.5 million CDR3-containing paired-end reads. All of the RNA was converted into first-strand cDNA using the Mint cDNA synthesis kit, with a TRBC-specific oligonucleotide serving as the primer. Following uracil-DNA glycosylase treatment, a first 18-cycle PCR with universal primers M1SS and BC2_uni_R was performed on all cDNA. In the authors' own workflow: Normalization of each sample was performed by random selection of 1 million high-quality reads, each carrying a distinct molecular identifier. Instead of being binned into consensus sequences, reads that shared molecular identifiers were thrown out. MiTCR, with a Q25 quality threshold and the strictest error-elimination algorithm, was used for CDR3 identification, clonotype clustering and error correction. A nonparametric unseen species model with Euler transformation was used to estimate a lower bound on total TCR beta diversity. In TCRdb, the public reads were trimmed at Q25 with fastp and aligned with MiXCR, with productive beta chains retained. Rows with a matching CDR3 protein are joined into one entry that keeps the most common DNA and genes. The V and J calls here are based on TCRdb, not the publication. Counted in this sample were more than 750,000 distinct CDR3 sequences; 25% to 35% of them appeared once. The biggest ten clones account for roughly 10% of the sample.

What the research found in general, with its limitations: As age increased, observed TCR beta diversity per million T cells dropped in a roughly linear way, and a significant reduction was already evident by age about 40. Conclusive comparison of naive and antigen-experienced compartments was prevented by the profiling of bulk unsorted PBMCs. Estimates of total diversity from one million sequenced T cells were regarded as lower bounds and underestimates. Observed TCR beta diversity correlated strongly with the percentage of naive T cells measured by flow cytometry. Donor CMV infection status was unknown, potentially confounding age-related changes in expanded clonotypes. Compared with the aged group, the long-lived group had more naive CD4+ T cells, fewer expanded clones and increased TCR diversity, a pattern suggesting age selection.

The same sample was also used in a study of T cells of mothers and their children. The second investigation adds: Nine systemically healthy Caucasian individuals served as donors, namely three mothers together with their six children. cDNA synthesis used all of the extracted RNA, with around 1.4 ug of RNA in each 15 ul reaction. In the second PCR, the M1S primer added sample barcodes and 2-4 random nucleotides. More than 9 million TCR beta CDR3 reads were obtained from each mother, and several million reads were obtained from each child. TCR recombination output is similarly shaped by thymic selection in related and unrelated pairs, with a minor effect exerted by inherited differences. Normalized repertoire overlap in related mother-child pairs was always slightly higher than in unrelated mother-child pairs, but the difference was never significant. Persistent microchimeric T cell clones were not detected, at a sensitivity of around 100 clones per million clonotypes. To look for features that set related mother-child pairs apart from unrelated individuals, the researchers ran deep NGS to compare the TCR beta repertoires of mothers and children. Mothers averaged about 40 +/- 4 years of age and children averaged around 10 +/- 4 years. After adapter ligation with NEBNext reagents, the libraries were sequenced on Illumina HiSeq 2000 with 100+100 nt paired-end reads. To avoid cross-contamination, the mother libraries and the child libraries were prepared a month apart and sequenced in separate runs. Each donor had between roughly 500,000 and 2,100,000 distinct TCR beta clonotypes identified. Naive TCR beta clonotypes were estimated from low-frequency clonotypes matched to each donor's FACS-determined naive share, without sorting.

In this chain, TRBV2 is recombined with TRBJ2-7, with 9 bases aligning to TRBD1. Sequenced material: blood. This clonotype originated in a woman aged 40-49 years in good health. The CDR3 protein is CASREPGQGMNEQYF. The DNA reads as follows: TGTGCCAGCAGGGAGCCGGGACAGGGTATGAACGAGCAGTACTTC.